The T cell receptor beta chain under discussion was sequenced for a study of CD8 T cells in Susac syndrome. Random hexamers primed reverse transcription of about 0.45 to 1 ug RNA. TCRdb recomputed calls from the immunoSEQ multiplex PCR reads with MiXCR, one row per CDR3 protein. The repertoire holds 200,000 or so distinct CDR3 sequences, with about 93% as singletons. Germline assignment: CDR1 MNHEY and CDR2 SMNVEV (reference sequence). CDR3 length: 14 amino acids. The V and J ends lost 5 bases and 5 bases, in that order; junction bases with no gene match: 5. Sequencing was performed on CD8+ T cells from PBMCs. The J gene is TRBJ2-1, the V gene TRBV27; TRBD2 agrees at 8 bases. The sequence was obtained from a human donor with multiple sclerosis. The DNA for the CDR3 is TGTGCCAGCAGTCGAGCGGGAGTGAACAATGAGCAGTTCTTC. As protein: CASSRAGVNNEQFF.